This T cell receptor (beta chain) stems from a study of cytomegalovirus exposure and HLA in healthy donors. For the study at large: An early release of data contained approximately 80 million unique TCRs, which came from HLA-typed donors.

Vbeta (60) and Jbeta (13) primers were used in the PCR. Generated by immunoSEQ multiplex PCR, the TCRdb table keeps only in-frame clones and is missing some. The sample consists of roughly 100,000 clones, about four fifths of them appearing once. Germline-derived CDR1 and CDR2 are SGHAT and FQNNGV. The J segment lost 8 bases and the V segment lost 4 bases, leaving 12 bases of the junction unmatched. The CDR3 is 16 residues long. As to this clone: Its target is not known.

Study results and caveats: Using the classifier, cytomegalovirus status was reportedly diagnosed with high specificity and sensitivity. Reports indicate that TCR beta sequences accurately predicted the HLA-A and HLA-B alleles of most subjects.

The receptor's source is a female donor in good health and CMV-seropositive. Sequencing was done on a sample of PBMCs. V is TRBV11-2 and J is TRBJ1-4; 8 nucleotides align to TRBD1. The CDR3 protein is CASSSIRGRRREKLFF. The DNA for the CDR3 is TGTGCCAGCAGCTCTATCAGGGGGCGCCGTCGGGAAAAACTGTTTTTT.